These 29 T cell receptor beta chains came from one sample sequenced in a study of Graves' ophthalmopathy and Graves' hyperthyroidism. Amplifying from RNA transcripts, the study obtained TCR beta CDR3 regions. HTBI-primed RT-PCR formed the first round, and a multiplex PCR formed the second. TCRdb used MiXCR to reprocess the multiplex PCR reads, holding one entry per CDR3 protein. The sample lists around 1.1 million distinct CDR3 sequences, 35% to 40% seen once, with around 10% in the top ten. Sequencing used peripheral blood or thyroid tissue (not recorded which). The receptors originated from an adult man with Graves' hyperthyroidism.

This clonotype was seen more than once but under ten times. V is TRBV7-2 and J is TRBJ1-2, with D perhaps TRBD1 (5 bases). This CDR3 region has 12 residues. Trimming removed 5 bases from V and 7 bases from J, with 11 bases in between. Germline CDR1 SGHTA, CDR2 FQGNSA. DNA of the CDR3: TGTGCCAGCAGCAGGGGAGCGCGTGGCTACACCTTC. Its protein product is CASSRGARGYTF.

The V gene is TRBV25-1, the J gene TRBJ1-6; TRBD1 might be the D (5 bases). Germline V gene lookup returns CDR1 MGHDK and CDR2 SYGVNS. The CDR3 runs 14 residues. V gave up 3 bases and J gave up 16 bases, with 19 bases separating them. This chain's CDR3 is CASSEAGLTDTLHF. As DNA, the CDR3 is TGTGCCAGCAGTGAGGCAGGGCTTACAGATACGCTCCACTTT.

This clonotype has only a few counts. The V and J genes are TRBV12-3 or TRBV12-4 and TRBJ2-7; D is possibly TRBD1 (5 bases). The CDR3 is made up of 15 amino acids. Deletions cut 3 bases from V and 1 base from J, with 13 bases between. In nucleotides, the CDR3 is TGTGCCAGCAGTTTCAGGGAACCCAGTTCCTACGAGCAGTACTTC. Encoded protein: CASSFREPSSYEQYF.

The chain couples TRBV2 to TRBJ2-7; D remains unclear. Germline-derived CDR1 and CDR2 are SNHLY and FYNNEI. There are 12 residues in the CDR3. V was pared by 6 bases and J by 9 bases, with 15 bases between. The CDR3: CASRIQLERQYF. Written as DNA, the CDR3 is TGTGCCAGCAGGATCCAATTGGAAAGGCAGTACTTC.

The chain recombines TRBV6-1 with TRBJ1-5; 8 nucleotides line up with TRBD1. V shed 7 bases, J shed 1 base, and the junction held 9 bases outside the gene matches. CDR1 is MNHNS and CDR2 is SASEGT in the germline V gene. CDR3 size: 16 residues. For the CDR3, the DNA is TGTGCCAGCAACCGCGGGAGGACAGGGAGCAATCAGCCCCAGCATTTT. Protein product: CASNRGRTGSNQPQHF.

This clonotype was observed a few times. The chain recombines TRBV12-3 or TRBV12-4 with TRBJ2-7; TRBD2 is a possible D gene (5 bases). The length of the CDR3 is 14 residues. V lost 4 bases to trimming and J lost 6 bases, with 16 bases between them. The CDR3 coding sequence is TGTGCCAGCAGTTCCCCTTTCTCCGGAGGCGAGCAGTACTTC. Amino acids: CASSSPFSGGEQYF.

The chain joins TRBV6-1 to TRBJ2-7; D is perhaps TRBD1 or TRBD2 (5 bases each). Germline CDR1 and CDR2: MNHNS and SASEGT. This CDR3 spans 11 amino acids. V dropped 7 bases and J dropped 6 bases, with 10 bases sitting between them. The CDR3 DNA is TGTGCCAGCAAACGGGGCATCGAGCAGTACTTC. This sequence encodes CASKRGIEQYF.

About this clonotype itself: The junction shows a germline mismatch at one end, possibly a read error. The chain is built from TRBV9 and TRBJ2-6; no firm D call. The CDR3 loop spans 12 amino acids. CDR1 SGDLS and CDR2 YYNGEE come from the germline V gene. CDR3 amino acids: CASSVLGAPEAF. In DNA form, the CDR3 reads TGTGCCAGCAGCGTATTAGGAGCCCCTGAAGCTTTC.

Ten or more counts support this clonotype. The rearrangement joins TRBV5-1 to TRBJ1-1; D ambiguous. The CDR3 length is 13 residues. The ends were cut back, 6 bases at V and 0 bases at J, with 9 bases in the middle. Per the germline V gene, CDR1 is SGHRS and CDR2 is YFSETQ. The CDR3 nucleotides are TGCGCCAGCACAAACAGCATGAACACTGAAGCTTTCTTT. Its protein product is CASTNSMNTEAFF.

The chain is built from TRBV29-1 and TRBJ1-2; 8 bases line up with TRBD1. The V and J ends lost 5 bases and 3 bases, in that order; junction bases with no gene match: 5. This CDR3 region has 13 residues. Germline CDR1 reads SQVTM; CDR2 reads ANQGSEA. The CDR3 DNA sequence: TGCAGCGTTTACGCAGGGGGCGACTATGGCTACACCTTC. Protein: CSVYAGGDYGYTF.

This clonotype has a count of ten or more. The chain links TRBV20-1 to TRBJ1-6; D may be TRBD1 (6 bases). Trimming removed 3 bases at V and 14 bases at J, with 14 bases between. There are 12 residues in the CDR3. Germline loops: CDR1 DFQATT, CDR2 SNEGSKA (reference sequence). CDR3 DNA sequence: TGCAGTGCTAGCGGCCGGGGGGCGGCCCTCCACTTT. This gives the protein CSASGRGAALHF.

A word on this clonotype: Because the CDR3 is missing its conserved closing phenylalanine or tryptophan, this is likely a read error. This rearrangement joins TRBV19 to TRBJ2-2; D is uncertain. Germline V gene sequence: CDR1 LNHDA, CDR2 SQIVND (reference sequence). Trimming stripped 4 bases from V and 6 bases from J, with 9 bases between. The length of the CDR3 is 13 residues. For the CDR3, the DNA is TGTGCCAGTAGTACCTTTTCCGCCGGGGAGCTGTTTCTT. Translation: CASSTFSAGELFL.

The V call is TRBV4-1, the J call TRBJ2-5, with TRBD1 as a possible D gene (6 bases). This CDR3 is built from 16 residues. Trimming removed 0 bases at V and 3 bases at J, with 14 bases between. Per germline, CDR1 MGHRA and CDR2 YSYEKL. CDR3 sequence: CASSQENTGWKETQYF. The CDR3 DNA reads as TGCGCCAGCAGCCAAGAAAATACAGGGTGGAAAGAGACCCAGTACTTC.

This chain links TRBV9 with TRBJ1-2, with TRBD1 identical over 10 bases. Looked up from germline, CDR1 is SGDLS and CDR2 is YYNGEE. There are 17 residues in the CDR3. The ends lost 3 bases at V and 5 bases at J; junction bases unmatched: 13. CDR3 region: CASSATERGQGKYGYTF. The DNA of the CDR3 is TGTGCCAGCAGCGCTACAGAAAGGGGACAGGGGAAGTATGGCTACACCTTC.

This clonotype was seen ten or more times. This chain links TRBV2 with TRBJ1-5; D gene ambiguous. Germline values: CDR1 SNHLY, CDR2 FYNNEI. CDR3 length equals 15 residues. With 3 bases removed from V and 0 bases from J, the gap between germline ends came to 9 bases. The CDR3 region is CASSEMAGSNQPQHF. The CDR3 DNA sequence: TGTGCCAGCAGTGAGATGGCGGGTAGCAATCAGCCCCAGCATTTT.

The CDR3 bases are TGCAGCGTTGACGGCAGACCTGGAAACACCATATATTTT. It is translated as CSVDGRPGNTIYF. This chain uses TRBV29-1 with TRBJ1-3; D not certain. Per germline, CDR1 SQVTM and CDR2 ANQGSEA. The CDR3 sequence is 13 residues long. V lost 3 bases and J lost 2, with 8 bases in between.

Many counts were recorded for this clonotype. The gene calls are TRBV2 and TRBJ1-5, with D unresolved. CDR1 and CDR2 from the germline V gene are SNHLY and FYNNEI. The CDR3 sequence is 13 residues long. Trimming stripped 5 bases from V and 1 base from J, with 6 bases between. CDR3 residues: CASSLMSNQPQHF. CDR3 bases: TGTGCCAGCAGTCTAATGAGCAATCAGCCCCAGCATTTT.

Comments on this clonotype: Germline is not matched at one junction end, which may reflect a read error. The chain joins TRBV20-1 to TRBJ1-1; the match to TRBD1 covers 7 bases. From germline, CDR1 is DFQATT and CDR2 SNEGSKA (reference sequence). The CDR3 loop spans 14 amino acids. Here the CDR3 reads CSTREGGSSTEAFF. CDR3 nucleotides: TGCAGTACTAGAGAAGGGGGCAGTAGCACTGAAGCTTTCTTT.

Of note for this clonotype: This may arise from a read error, as a much more abundant clone is one base away. V and J are TRBV7-9 and TRBJ1-2; no clear D. There are 13 residues in the CDR3. Germline lookup yields CDR1 SEHNR and CDR2 FQNEAQ (reference sequence). The V and J ends lost 0 bases and 4 bases respectively, with 6 bases between them. DNA of the CDR3: TGTGCCAGCAGCTTAGCGACGGCCTATGGCTACACCTTC. It yields the protein CASSLATAYGYTF. Full variable domain (remainder filled in from reference TRBV7-9 and TRBJ1-2): DTGVSQNPRHKITKRGQNVTFRCDPISEHNRLYWYRQTLGQGPEFLTYFQNEAQLEKSRLLSDRFSAERPKGSFSTLEIQRTEQGDSAMYLCASSLATAYGYTFGSGTRLTVV.

V and J are TRBV6-1 and TRBJ2-6; D is ambiguous. There are 17 residues in the CDR3. Germline CDR1 and CDR2: MNHNS and SASEGT. V was pared by 2 bases and J by 0 bases, with 11 bases between. This CDR3 reads CASSEWLALSGANVLTF. The CDR3 nucleotides read TGTGCCAGCAGTGAATGGCTGGCGCTCTCTGGGGCCAACGTCCTGACTTTC.

The sample holds many counts of this clonotype. The chain carries TRBV7-8 and TRBJ2-2, with D possibly being TRBD2 (5 bases). Germline CDR1 SGHVS, CDR2 FQNEAQ. Trimming removed 5 bases from V and 8 bases from J, with 18 bases in between. CDR3 size: 15 residues. Written as DNA, the CDR3 is TGTGCCAGCAGCCTCCTAGCCGGGCCGGGAGGGGAGCTGTTTTTT. This translates into CASSLLAGPGGELFF.

This clonotype was counted at least ten times. V gene TRBV10-3 combines with J gene TRBJ2-7; tentative D call: TRBD1 (6 bases). From germline, CDR1 is ENHRY and CDR2 SYGVKD. Trimming removed 11 bases at V and 5 bases at J, with 22 bases between. The CDR3 runs to 14 residues. The CDR3 loop reads CAVRYATGFDEQYF. Here the CDR3 DNA reads TGTGCCGTGCGTTATGCCACAGGGTTCGACGAGCAGTACTTC.

V is TRBV6-5 and J is TRBJ1-1; tentatively, D is TRBD1 (6 bases). Trimming took 6 bases from V and 3 from J, leaving 20 bases between them. Germline CDR1 and CDR2: MNHEY and SVGAGI. The CDR3 has 16 residues. CDR3 nucleotides: TGTGCCAGCAGAGGACAGAAGGGCCGAGGGTACACTGAAGCTTTCTTT. This gives the protein CASRGQKGRGYTEAFF.

Ten or more counts support this clonotype. J is TRBJ1-5 and V is TRBV4-2, with D possibly TRBD1 on 5 matching bases. The germline V and J ends were trimmed by 0 bases and 4 bases, with 10 bases remaining between them. The germline CDR1 and CDR2 sequences are LGHNA and YNFKEQ. The CDR3 extends over 15 amino acids. The CDR3 loop reads CASSQDSGGNQPQHF. CDR3 DNA: TGTGCCAGCAGCCAAGATTCTGGGGGGAATCAGCCCCAGCATTTT.

This clonotype was seen repeatedly, ten times or more. This chain uses TRBV20-1 with TRBJ2-2; TRBD1 matches 8 bases. Unmatched junction bases numbered 4, after V lost 7 bases and J lost 3 bases. Germline V CDR1 and CDR2: DFQATT, SNEGSKA (reference sequence). The CDR3 totals 13 residues. For the CDR3, the DNA is TGCAGTGTGCAGGGGGCCGACACCGGGGAGCTGTTTTTT. Amino acid sequence: CSVQGADTGELFF.

The chain joins TRBV6-6 to TRBJ1-2, with D possibly TRBD1 on 5 matching bases. The germline V gene has CDR1 MNHNY and CDR2 SVGAGI (reference sequence). The V and J ends lost 1 base and 5 bases respectively, with 14 bases between them. This CDR3 is 15 amino acids long. This chain's CDR3 is CASSYLGAGLYGYTF. DNA for the CDR3: TGTGCCAGCAGTTACTTAGGTGCAGGGCTTTATGGCTACACCTTC.

The chain links TRBV19 to TRBJ1-2, with D unresolved. The CDR3 has 15 residues. Germline CDR1 reads LNHDA; CDR2 reads SQIVND (reference sequence). V lost 5 bases and J lost 8, with 21 bases in between. For the CDR3, the DNA is TGTGCCAGTAGTTCCCCCACCCGGCGTTCAAGCGGCTACACCTTC. Amino acid sequence: CASSSPTRRSSGYTF.

This clonotype was seen many times. The gene calls are TRBV9 and TRBJ2-2; no definite D call. V was clipped by 0 bases and J by 2 bases, with 8 bases between them. The CDR3 is 15 residues long. Germline V gene data show CDR1 as SGDLS and CDR2 as YYNGEE. In nucleotides, the CDR3 is TGTGCCAGCAGCGTAGACGGCCTCAACACCGGGGAGCTGTTTTTT. Translating it yields CASSVDGLNTGELFF.

This clonotype was detected ten times or more. The V call is TRBV20-1, the J call TRBJ2-7; D gene unclear. Germline-derived CDR1 and CDR2 are DFQATT and SNEGSKA (reference sequence). The CDR3 loop spans 14 amino acids. The V end lost 3 bases, the J end lost 6 bases, and 18 bases lay between the germline ends. The CDR3 DNA reads TGCAGTGCTAGTTCTTCCTATTGGGCCCTCGAGCAGTACTTC. This sequence encodes CSASSSYWALEQYF.